The next 19 T cell receptor beta chains were all read from a single sample in a study of T cell changes during pregnancy in multiple sclerosis. Clones were read by immunoSEQ multiplex PCR, and TCRdb kept only the in-frame ones, dropping some. Seen here are 90,000 to 95,000 clones, approximately 92% observed once, and the top ten hold approximately 4.7%. Sequenced here: peripheral blood, sampled in the first trimester of pregnancy. The receptors stem from a female donor with multiple sclerosis, enrolled in a pregnancy study.

In this sample, this clone turned up many times. J is TRBJ2-7 and V is TRBV6-1; weak D call: TRBD2 (6 bases). Between the trimmed V and J ends, which lost 3 bases and 11 bases, there was a span of 20 bases. In germline, CDR1 is MNHNS, CDR2 SASEGT. This CDR3 is built from 14 residues. The CDR3 coding sequence is TGTGCCAGCAGTGAGGACCAGGAGGGTTCTTGGGAGTACTTC. Translation: CASSEDQEGSWEYF.

V gene TRBV10-3 combines with J gene TRBJ2-4; D perhaps matches TRBD1 (5 bases). The CDR3 runs to 16 residues. Between the trimmed V and J ends, which lost 3 bases and 3 bases, there was a span of 15 bases. Germline V CDR1 and CDR2: ENHRY, SYGVKD. Written as DNA, the CDR3 is TGTGCCATCAGTGACCCAGGGCTGGCTGGCAAAAACATTCAGTACTTC. It codes for CAISDPGLAGKNIQYF.

This clone was found once. The chain is built from TRBV6-1 and TRBJ1-6; possible D gene TRBD1, 5 bases. The CDR3 covers 14 residues. Germline V CDR1 and CDR2: MNHNS, SASEGT. V was shortened by 5 bases and J by 1 base, with 6 bases between the two germline ends. The CDR3 bases are TGTGCCAGCAGTCAGGGATCCTATAATTCACCCCTCCACTTT. Translating it yields CASSQGSYNSPLHF.

V is TRBV11-2 and J is TRBJ1-2, with 7 bases aligning to TRBD1. This CDR3 is built from 14 residues. CDR1 is SGHAT, CDR2 FQNNGV, per germline. V shed 7 bases and J 6 bases; nucleotides not matched to a gene: 11. The CDR3 protein is CASTPGQSQDGYTF. DNA of the CDR3: TGTGCCAGCACCCCGGGACAGTCCCAGGATGGCTACACCTTC.

The chain recombines TRBV18 with TRBJ1-5; perhaps TRBD1 as D (5 bases). V was trimmed by 3 bases and J by 5 bases, leaving 11 bases between them. The CDR3 has 14 residues. Germline V CDR1 and CDR2: KGHSH, LQKENI. CDR3 bases: TGTGCCAGCTCACCTCGTGGAGGGGATCAGCCCCAGCATTTT. This encodes CASSPRGGDQPQHF.

The V call is TRBV4-2, the J call TRBJ2-7; 16 bases map to TRBD2. Trimming at V came to 1 base and at J to 4 bases, leaving 7 bases not matched to a gene. Per the germline V gene, CDR1 is LGHNA and CDR2 is YNFKEQ. CDR3 length: 18 amino acids. CDR3 loop: CASSQGGLAGGLVYEQYF. In DNA, the CDR3 is TGTGCCAGCAGCCAAGGGGGACTAGCGGGGGGGCTCGTATACGAGCAGTACTTC.

V gene TRBV5-4 combines with J gene TRBJ2-1; 9 bases fit TRBD2. Germline V gene data show CDR1 as SGHNT and CDR2 as YYREEE (reference sequence). CDR3 size: 15 residues. J gave up 16 bases and V 4 bases, and 18 bases lay outside the gene matches. Here the CDR3 reads CASSNKIPRTSAFFF. As DNA, the CDR3 is TGTGCCAGCAGCAATAAAATCCCCCGGACTAGCGCCTTCTTCTTC.

Turning to this clone: One end of the junction fails to match germline, which may point to a read error. This rearrangement joins TRBV19 to TRBJ2-1; 10 bases are shared with TRBD2. This CDR3 region has 15 residues. CDR1 and CDR2 from the germline V gene are LNHDA and SQIVND (reference sequence). The CDR3 bases are TGTGCCAGTAGCATAGCGGGGGGCCTAAACAATGAGCAGTTCTTC. Protein product: CASSIAGGLNNEQFF.

This clone was counted once. V is TRBV29-1 and J is TRBJ1-2; 12 bases agree with TRBD1. The CDR3 contains 17 residues. Germline-derived CDR1 and CDR2 are SQVTM and ANQGSEA. J gave up 2 bases and V 5 bases, and 12 bases lay outside the gene matches. The CDR3 DNA follows: TGCAGCGTTTGGGGGGGGACAGGGGGCAACCGGAACTATGGCTACACCTTC. It is translated as CSVWGGTGGNRNYGYTF. The variable domain in full, with the rest retrieved from reference TRBV29-1 and TRBJ1-2, is SAVISQKPSRDICQRGTSLTIQCQVDSQVTMMFWYRQQPGQSLTLIATANQGSEATYESGFVIDKFPISRPNLTFSTLTVSNMSPEDSSIYLCSVWGGTGGNRNYGYTFGSGTRLTVV.

In this sample, this clone turned up a few times. The chain joins TRBV6-5 to TRBJ1-6; 8 nucleotides agree with TRBD1. The CDR3 runs to 14 residues. The J segment lost 8 bases and the V segment lost 6 bases, leaving 6 bases of the junction unmatched. Germline CDR1 is MNHEY and CDR2 is SVGAGI. The CDR3 loop reads CASRSGGNDSPLHF. Written as DNA, the CDR3 is TGTGCCAGCAGGTCAGGGGGCAATGATTCACCCCTCCACTTT.

Here the CDR3 reads CASSRAPQIAFF. Here the CDR3 DNA reads TGTGCCAGTAGTAGGGCCCCACAGATTGCTTTCTTT. The rearrangement links TRBV19 to TRBJ1-1; D is ambiguous. Deletions cut 4 bases from V and 11 bases from J, with 14 bases between. Per the germline V gene, CDR1 is LNHDA and CDR2 is SQIVND (reference sequence). The CDR3 is 12 residues long. Full variable domain (rest looked up from reference TRBV19 and TRBJ1-1): DGGITQSPKYLFRKEGQNVTLSCEQNLNHDAMYWYRQDPGQGLRLIYYSQIVNDFQKGDIAEGYSVSREKKESFPLTVTSAQKNPTAFYLCASSRAPQIAFFGQGTRLTVV.

V and J are TRBV5-6 and TRBJ2-1; TRBD2 matches 11 bases. V was clipped by 0 bases and J by 8 bases; unmatched bases: 7. In germline, CDR1 is SGHDT, CDR2 YYEEEE. CDR3 length: 16 residues. The CDR3 region has the DNA TGTGCCAGCAGCTTGGGTGTAGCGGGGGGGTCGTATGAGCAGTTCTTC. It translates to CASSLGVAGGSYEQFF.

This rearrangement joins TRBV11-2 to TRBJ1-2, with D maybe TRBD1 (5 bases). The CDR3 runs to 15 residues. Germline V lookup: CDR1 SGHAT, CDR2 FQNNGV. Trimming pared 3 bases from V and 5 bases from J, leaving 16 bases between. The CDR3 DNA follows: TGTGCCAGCAGCTTCGCGCCAGGGTTAAGTTATGGCTACACCTTC. The encoded protein is CASSFAPGLSYGYTF.

The chain has TRBV9 and TRBJ2-2, with 8 positions matching TRBD1. V lost 3 bases, J lost 0 bases, and 4 bases stayed unmatched. CDR3 length: 16 amino acids. The V gene's germline CDR1 is SGDLS and CDR2 YYNGEE. DNA for the CDR3: TGTGCCAGCAGCGACGGGACAGGCGCGAACACCGGGGAGCTGTTTTTT. Translation: CASSDGTGANTGELFF.

The V call is TRBV30, the J call TRBJ2-7, with a weak D call TRBD2 (6 bases). V gave up 5 bases and J gave up 6 bases, with 14 bases separating them. From germline, CDR1 is GTSNPN and CDR2 SVGIG (reference sequence). CDR3 length equals 12 residues. This CDR3 is CAWGRRGVEQYF. CDR3 bases: TGTGCCTGGGGTAGGAGGGGAGTCGAGCAGTACTTC.

The J gene is TRBJ2-5, the V gene TRBV7-6; D gene ambiguous. V gave up 1 base and J gave up 3 bases, with 3 bases separating them. The CDR3 consists of 12 residues. CDR1 is SGHVS, CDR2 FNYEAQ, per germline. The CDR3 region has the DNA TGTGCCAGCAGCTTAGTCAAAGAGACCCAGTACTTC. This translates into CASSLVKETQYF.

The chain carries TRBV12-5 and TRBJ1-2; D ambiguous. CDR3 length: 14 amino acids. V lost 1 base and J lost 10, with 16 bases in between. The V gene's germline CDR1 is LGHNT and CDR2 FRNRAP. The CDR3 DNA is TGTGCTAGTGGTTTGGGCACCCCGGGTGGAGCCTACACCTTC. This translates into CASGLGTPGGAYTF.

The CDR3 coding sequence is TGTGCCAGCAGCATGGGACTAGCGGGGGCCAACAATGAGCAGTTCTTC. Its translation: CASSMGLAGANNEQFF. The chain has TRBV5-5 and TRBJ2-1; 14 nucleotides agree with TRBD2. The CDR3 covers 16 residues. Germline CDR1 and CDR2: SGHKS and YYEKEE (reference sequence). The V segment lost 4 bases and the J segment 5 bases; nucleotides outside the gene matches: 5.

The chain combines TRBV7-9 with TRBJ1-6; D is unresolved. This CDR3 has 15 residues. The ends were cut back, 0 bases at V and 9 bases at J, with 12 bases in the middle. The germline CDR1 and CDR2 sequences are SEHNR and FQNEAQ (reference sequence). The CDR3 sequence is CASSLAVVGGSPLHF. In DNA form, the CDR3 reads TGTGCCAGCAGCTTAGCGGTTGTGGGAGGTTCACCCCTCCACTTT.